The entry below describes one T cell receptor (beta chain). Produced via immunoSEQ multiplex PCR; TCRdb's table is partial and in-frame only. The table records around 320,000 clones, 85% to 95% of them present only once. This entry belongs to a study of blood T cell repertoires in COVID-19. The V end lost 2 bases, the J end lost 4 bases, and 11 bases lay between the germline ends. This CDR3 is 14 amino acids long. Per the germline V gene, CDR1 is MNHEY and CDR2 is SMNVEV (reference sequence). The sample taken for sequencing was PBMCs or T cells enriched from blood (not recorded which). V and J are TRBV27 and TRBJ1-2, with D uncertain. The receptor was isolated from a woman aged 30 to 39 who had been exposed to COVID-19. The CDR3 DNA sequence: TGTGCCAGCAGTTTAGGAGGGTTACCCTATGGCTACACCTTC. As protein: CASSLGGLPYGYTF.